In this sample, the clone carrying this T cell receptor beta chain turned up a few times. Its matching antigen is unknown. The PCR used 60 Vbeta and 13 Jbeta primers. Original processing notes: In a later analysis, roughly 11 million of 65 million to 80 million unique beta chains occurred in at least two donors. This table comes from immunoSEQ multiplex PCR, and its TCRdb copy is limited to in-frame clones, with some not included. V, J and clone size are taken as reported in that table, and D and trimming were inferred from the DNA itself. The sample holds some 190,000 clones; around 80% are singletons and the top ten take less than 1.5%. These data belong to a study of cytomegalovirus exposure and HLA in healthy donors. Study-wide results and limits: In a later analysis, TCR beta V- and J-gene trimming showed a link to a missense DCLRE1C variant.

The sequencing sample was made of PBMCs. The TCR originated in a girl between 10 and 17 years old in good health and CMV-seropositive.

The CDR3 coding sequence is TGCAGCTCTCAGCCCAGGACAGGGAGATACAATGAGCAGTTCTTC. This encodes CSSQPRTGRYNEQFF. The chain carries TRBV29-1 and TRBJ2-1; 8 nucleotides line up with TRBD1. Germline assignment: CDR1 SQVTM and CDR2 ANQGSEA. With 8 bases clipped from V and 4 bases from J, the junction kept 13 bases outside the gene matches. The CDR3 totals 15 residues.